Sequencing of this T cell receptor beta chain was carried out in a study of blood T cell repertoires in COVID-19. Turning to the study itself: Collection of acute and convalescent COVID-19 samples took place in the United States, Italy and Spain. Nucleic acid was either cDNA or gDNA, and it came from T cells, B-cell-depleted T cells, or PBMCs.

Germline V CDR1 and CDR2: SGHRS, YFSETQ. The CDR3 extends over 15 amino acids. The ends lost 5 bases at V and 3 bases at J; junction bases unmatched: 7. In the original workflow: Using reference gene primer amplification, nucleated cell counts were estimated. Sequencing was performed with immunoSEQ multiplex PCR; in TCRdb, only in-frame clones are kept and a portion is missing. The D gene and trimming were derived from the DNA, and the V and J assignments and clone size from that table. Of roughly 200,000 clones in the sample, around nine tenths are singletons; the top ten hold 6.2%. The material sequenced was peripheral blood. The sequence was obtained from a man in his 60s who had recovered from COVID-19. This chain joins TRBV5-1 and TRBJ2-2; TRBD1 matches at 7 bases. The CDR3 region has the DNA TGCGCCAGCAGTAACCAGGGGGAATACACCGGGGAGCTGTTTTTT. Encoded protein: CASSNQGEYTGELFF. The complete variable domain, with remaining parts taken from reference TRBV5-1 and TRBJ2-2, reads KAGVTQTPRYLIKTRGQQVTLSCSPISGHRSVSWYQQTPGQGLQFLFEYFSETQRNKGNFPGRFSGRQFSNSRSEMNVSTLELGDSALYLCASSNQGEYTGELFFGEGSRLTVL.